The rows below give T cell receptor beta chains drawn from one sample of a study of T cell clones after liver transplantation. The table came from immunoSEQ multiplex PCR; TCRdb's copy has only in-frame clones and leaves some out. The sample contains approximately 68,000 clones, 75% to 85% of which appear only once. The sequences come from CD4+ T cells from blood, collected before liver transplant. These receptors came from a human donor who received a liver transplant. Both conserved end residues are part of each CDR3. A D gene is named only where the DNA matches it firmly. Size is omitted from some rows. Given values are once, few, many or a class for expanded clones.

v_gene: TRBV28; abundance: .; j_gene: TRBJ1-3; d_gene: .; CDR3nt: TGTGCCAGCAGTTTAACAGGCTCCTCTGGAAACACCATATATTTT; CDR3aa: CASSLTGSSGNTIYF
v_gene: TRBV7-9; abundance: .; j_gene: TRBJ1-2; d_gene: .; CDR3nt: TGTGCCAGCAGCCCCGGGGCTGACTATGGCTACACCTTC; CDR3aa: CASSPGADYGYTF
v_gene: TRBV9; abundance: .; j_gene: TRBJ2-7; d_gene: TRBD2; CDR3nt: TGTGCCAGCAGCGTAGTGGCGGGAGGGCCACACGAGCAGTACTTC; CDR3aa: CASSVVAGGPHEQYF
v_gene: TRBV6-1; abundance: .; j_gene: TRBJ1-5; d_gene: .; CDR3nt: TGTGCCAGCAGTACTCAGGGAAGCAATCAGCCCCAGCATTTT; CDR3aa: CASSTQGSNQPQHF
v_gene: TRBV2; abundance: once; j_gene: TRBJ1-5; d_gene: .; CDR3nt: TGTGCCAGCAACCTAGACTATAGCAATCAGCCCCAGCATTTT; CDR3aa: CASNLDYSNQPQHF
v_gene: TRBV28; abundance: .; j_gene: TRBJ2-7; d_gene: TRBD2; CDR3nt: TGTGCCAGCTCGGGACTAGCGGGATTATACGAGCAGTACTTC; CDR3aa: CASSGLAGLYEQYF
v_gene: TRBV30; abundance: .; j_gene: TRBJ2-3; d_gene: .; CDR3nt: TGTGCCTGGAGTGTTGGCGGAGCGGTGGATACGCAGTATTTT; CDR3aa: CAWSVGGAVDTQYF
v_gene: TRBV5-1; abundance: .; j_gene: TRBJ1-4; d_gene: TRBD1; CDR3nt: TGCGCCAGCAGCTTGGCAGGGGGCGATGAAAAACTGTTTTTT; CDR3aa: CASSLAGGDEKLFF
v_gene: TRBV7-3; abundance: .; j_gene: TRBJ2-7; d_gene: .; CDR3nt: TGTGCCAGCAGCTTACCTCTCCCCGCAGGTTCCTACGAGCAGTACTTC; CDR3aa: CASSLPLPAGSYEQYF
v_gene: TRBV5-1; abundance: once; j_gene: TRBJ1-1; d_gene: .; CDR3nt: TGCGCCAGCAGCTTTAGACCGGAGGTCCCTGAAGCTTTCTTT; CDR3aa: CASSFRPEVPEAFF
v_gene: TRBV2; abundance: .; j_gene: TRBJ1-4; d_gene: TRBD1; CDR3nt: TGTGCCAGCGGGTACAGGGGCGGGGATGAAAAACTGTTTTTT; CDR3aa: CASGYRGGDEKLFF
v_gene: TRBV19; abundance: .; j_gene: TRBJ1-5; d_gene: .; CDR3nt: TGTGCCAGTAGTACCCAATCCGGCCTGGGGGGTCAGCCCCAGCATTTT; CDR3aa: CASSTQSGLGGQPQHF
v_gene: TRBV6-6; abundance: .; j_gene: TRBJ1-5; d_gene: .; CDR3nt: TGTGCCAGCAGTTCCCAAGCAAGCAATCAGCCCCAGCATTTT; CDR3aa: CASSSQASNQPQHF
v_gene: TRBV29-1; abundance: .; j_gene: TRBJ2-2; d_gene: .; CDR3nt: TGCAGCGGTGGACTAAGAGGAGGGGAGCTGTTTTTT; CDR3aa: CSGGLRGGELFF
v_gene: TRBV28; abundance: .; j_gene: TRBJ2-1; d_gene: .; CDR3nt: TGTGCCAGCAGTTTAGGTATTCGGCGGACGGGGTCGGGTTTGAATGAGCAGTTCTTC; CDR3aa: CASSLGIRRTGSGLNEQFF
v_gene: TRBV4-3; abundance: .; j_gene: TRBJ2-1; d_gene: .; CDR3nt: TGCGCCAGCAGCCAAGGCTTATTCCGAAGCTCCTACAATGAGCAGTTCTTC; CDR3aa: CASSQGLFRSSYNEQFF